The 14 T cell receptor beta chains below were found in one sample sequenced in a study of early T cells in non-severe SARS-CoV-2 infection. TCRdb ran MiXCR on the 5' RACE reads and lists one entry per CDR3 protein. The repertoire consists of 20,000 to 30,000 distinct CDR3 sequences, with around 4.2% occurring once and the leading ten covering under 4.5%. Sequences were obtained from whole blood. The receptors come from an adult who was a healthcare worker with PCR-confirmed SARS-CoV-2 infection or an uninfected control (not recorded which).

The chain recombines TRBV2 with TRBJ2-3, with 9 bases lining up with TRBD2. There are 14 residues in the CDR3. Germline V gene lookup returns CDR1 SNHLY and CDR2 FYNNEI. J gave up 5 bases and V 4 bases, and 4 bases lay outside the gene matches. CDR3 sequence reads: CASSGLAGVDTQYF. The CDR3 coding sequence is TGTGCCAGCAGTGGATTAGCGGGAGTAGATACGCAGTATTTT.

This clonotype came up many times. J is TRBJ2-3 and V is TRBV28, with D unclear. V was trimmed by 8 bases and J by 1 base, leaving 7 bases between them. The CDR3 runs 12 residues. Germline V gene lookup returns CDR1 MDHEN and CDR2 SYDVKM. The CDR3 spells CASRVGTDTQYF. The CDR3 bases are TGTGCCAGCCGTGTGGGCACAGATACGCAGTATTTT.

This clonotype was seen repeatedly, ten times or more. The chain employs TRBV20-1 and TRBJ2-1; 11 bases fit TRBD2. The CDR3 runs to 15 residues. V lost 6 bases and J lost 3; bases outside the gene matches: 7. Germline CDR1 DFQATT, CDR2 SNEGSKA (reference sequence). CDR3 bases: TGCAGTGCATCGCAGGGGACTAGCGGCTACAATGAGCAGTTCTTC. As protein: CSASQGTSGYNEQFF.

A few counts support this clonotype. This chain joins TRBV12-3 or TRBV12-4 and TRBJ2-7, with 9 bases aligning to TRBD2. The CDR3 runs to 13 residues. With 3 bases clipped from V and 3 bases from J, the junction kept 0 bases outside the gene matches. CDR3 nucleotide sequence: TGTGCCAGCAGTTTGCGGGAGGGCTACGAGCAGTACTTC. Translation gives CASSLREGYEQYF.

This clonotype was detected many times. The chain couples TRBV20-1 to TRBJ2-2, with TRBD2 matching over 9 bases. The germline V gene encodes CDR1 DFQATT and CDR2 SNEGSKA (reference sequence). The CDR3 has 14 amino acids. V shed 5 bases and J 6 bases; nucleotides not matched to a gene: 7. The CDR3 reads CSALSGSGSGELFF. The CDR3 DNA reads TGCAGTGCTCTTAGCGGGAGCGGGTCCGGGGAGCTGTTTTTT.

This clonotype was counted ten times or more. The genes are TRBV12-3 or TRBV12-4 and TRBJ2-1; D gene uncertain. V shed 3 bases and J shed 6 bases, with 9 bases lying between them. The CDR3 extends over 13 amino acids. The CDR3 nucleotides are TGTGCCAGCAGTTTTCCGAGTCGCAATGAGCAGTTCTTC. Translation gives CASSFPSRNEQFF.

This clonotype was seen more than once but under ten times. The genes are TRBV2 and TRBJ2-1; 16 positions match TRBD2. The CDR3 consists of 21 residues. The J segment lost 2 bases and the V segment lost 5 bases, leaving 15 bases of the junction unmatched. Germline assignment: CDR1 SNHLY and CDR2 FYNNEI. CDR3 residues: CASSSPTGTSGRAGPYNEQFF. CDR3 sequence (DNA): TGTGCCAGCAGTTCTCCGACCGGGACTAGCGGGAGGGCCGGGCCCTACAATGAGCAGTTCTTC.

This clonotype appeared a few times. This chain uses TRBV20-1 with TRBJ2-7, with 8 bases that match TRBD2. V was pared by 6 bases and J by 2 bases, with 9 bases of the junction left unmatched. This CDR3 contains 14 residues. CDR1 is DFQATT and CDR2 is SNEGSKA in the germline V gene (reference sequence). CDR3 sequence reads: CSAADLAGPYEQYF. The CDR3 nucleotides are TGCAGTGCGGCGGATTTAGCGGGACCCTACGAGCAGTACTTC.

This clonotype was picked up many times. The V and J genes are TRBV6-4 and TRBJ2-3; D is possibly TRBD1 or TRBD2 (6 bases each). Germline CDR1 and CDR2: MRHNA and SNTAGT. The CDR3 length is 16 residues. V lost 0 bases, J lost 4 bases, and 14 bases lay in between. The CDR3 is CASSDSGGRGSDTQYF. Written as DNA, the CDR3 is TGTGCCAGCAGTGACTCAGGGGGGCGAGGGTCAGATACGCAGTATTTT.

This clonotype was picked up many times. The chain combines TRBV4-1 with TRBJ1-4, with 7 bases aligning to TRBD1. Germline loops: CDR1 MGHRA, CDR2 YSYEKL. The CDR3 has 16 amino acids. V dropped 7 bases and J dropped 8; count of bases not matched to a gene: 16. The DNA of the CDR3 is TGCGCCAGCAAACAGGAGGGGGCAAGAAGAGGGGAAAAACTGTTTTTT. Translated, it gives CASKQEGARRGEKLFF.

In this sample, this clonotype turned up many times. V gene TRBV29-1 combines with J gene TRBJ2-7, with D unclear. Germline V gene sequence: CDR1 SQVTM, CDR2 ANQGSEA. The ends were cut back, 3 bases at V and 4 bases at J, with 13 bases in the middle. CDR3 length: 13 residues. The CDR3 DNA follows: TGCAGCGTTGATGGCGGAACCTTTTACGAGCAGTACTTC. Translation gives CSVDGGTFYEQYF.

This clonotype came up many times. The gene calls are TRBV4-1 and TRBJ1-2, with 8 bases lining up with TRBD1. The CDR3 runs 15 residues. Germline trimming cut 0 bases from V and 4 bases from J; bases unmatched to any gene: 4. From germline, CDR1 is MGHRA and CDR2 YSYEKL. CDR3 in amino acids: CASSQDRQGFYGYTF. In DNA form, the CDR3 reads TGCGCCAGCAGCCAAGATCGACAGGGGTTCTATGGCTACACCTTC.

This clonotype was picked up many times. This rearrangement joins TRBV27 to TRBJ2-3; TRBD1 agrees at 7 bases. V shed 1 base and J 4 bases; nucleotides not matched to a gene: 5. Per the germline V gene, CDR1 is MNHEY and CDR2 is SMNVEV (reference sequence). The CDR3 spans 15 residues. The CDR3 reads CASSLLGQTSDTQYF. The CDR3 DNA reads as TGTGCCAGCAGTTTATTGGGACAGACGTCAGATACGCAGTATTTT.

This clonotype was observed at least ten times. This rearrangement joins TRBV30 to TRBJ2-2; D might be TRBD1 (6 bases). Germline V gives CDR1 GTSNPN, CDR2 SVGIG (reference sequence). Trimming removed 0 bases at V and 2 bases at J, with 10 bases between. This CDR3 comprises 15 residues. CDR3 region: CAWSVRTVNTGELFF. Here the CDR3 DNA reads TGTGCCTGGAGTGTACGGACAGTAAACACCGGGGAGCTGTTTTTT.